These 2 T cell receptor beta chains were sequenced from one sample in a study of control samples from healthy donors and cancer patients. Assay used: immunoSEQ multiplex PCR; TCRdb lists only in-frame clones, some missing. The sample lists around 140,000 clones, over 85% seen once, with 5% to 7% in the top ten. Sample: blood. The receptors shown here come from a man between 18 and 35 years old in good health.

The J gene is TRBJ2-3, the V gene TRBV27, with 12 bases aligning to TRBD2. CDR3 size: 16 residues. Germline V gene sequence: CDR1 MNHEY, CDR2 SMNVEV (reference sequence). V trimming: 5 bases; J trimming: 4 bases; junction bases outside the gene matches: 7. CDR3 coding DNA: TGTGCCAGCAGTCAATGGACTAGCGGGAACTCAGATACGCAGTATTTT. Amino acids: CASSQWTSGNSDTQYF.

The chain joins TRBV21-1 to TRBJ1-5; TRBD1, the table's D call, lacks a check against the DNA. TRBV21-1 is given as a pseudogene. The CDR3 extends over 14 amino acids. CDR3 nucleotides: TGTGCCAGCAAACCGGGACAGCTAAATCAGCCCCAGCATTTT. Translated: CASKPGQLNQPQHF.